This TCR beta chain was recovered during a study of blood T cell repertoires in COVID-19. Trimming stripped 5 bases from V and 6 bases from J, with 12 bases between. Germline V gene data show CDR1 as KGHDR and CDR2 as SFDVKD. The CDR3 length is 14 residues. Sequencing was performed with immunoSEQ multiplex PCR; in TCRdb, only in-frame clones are kept and a portion is missing. The sample yields 80,000 to 90,000 clones, around 88% seen once. The source material was peripheral blood. The V gene is TRBV24-1, the J gene TRBJ2-2, with a possible D match to TRBD2 (6 bases). The sequence came from a man aged 60 to 69 with acute or convalescent COVID-19. The CDR3, as DNA: TGTGCCACCAGTGTGGGACTTGGAGCCGGGGAGCTGTTTTTT. This sequence encodes CATSVGLGAGELFF.